This TCR beta chain came from a study of PD-L1 blockade in urothelial cancer. Regarding time point: pretreatment peripheral blood. Repertoires were generated with immunoSEQ multiplex PCR, while TCRdb's copy carries only in-frame clones and drops some. The sample shows some 87,000 clones, roughly 91% of them seen only once. CDR3 length: 12 residues. Between the trimmed V and J ends, which lost 4 bases and 10 bases, there was a span of 11 bases. Germline CDR1 LGHNT, CDR2 FRNRAP. The TCR sequence derives from a man aged 55 to 69 with urothelial cancer. The rearrangement joins TRBV12-5 to TRBJ1-5; D remains unclear. The sample here was PBMCs, taken around atezolizumab (anti-PD-L1) treatment. The CDR3 DNA is TGTGCTAGTGGTTCCACAGAACTCCCCCAGCATTTT. This sequence encodes CASGSTELPQHF.